The subject of this entry is one T cell receptor (beta chain). Its specificity is unknown. Per germline, CDR1 SGHTA and CDR2 FQGNSA. The CDR3 runs to 14 residues. V lost 1 base and J lost 0, with 6 bases in between. This PCR relied on a set of 60 Vbeta primers and 13 Jbeta primers. Repertoires were generated with immunoSEQ multiplex PCR, while TCRdb's copy carries only in-frame clones and drops some. The sample carries about 190,000 clones, more than 65% recorded once. This entry comes from a study of cytomegalovirus exposure and HLA in healthy donors. The study, taken as a whole, reports: Available immune exposure information was restricted to CMV serostatus only. There were some V segments, including TRBV6-2 and TRBV6-3, excluded as indistinguishable. A classifier reportedly called cytomegalovirus status with high sensitivity and specificity. Later analysis identified several of the most significant clusters that appeared linked to common viral pathogens.

The specimen sequenced was PBMCs. This rearrangement joins TRBV7-2 to TRBJ1-1, with D maybe TRBD1 (6 bases). The clonotype was recovered from a woman aged 25 to 39 in good health and CMV-seronegative. The CDR3 here is CASSLGTVNTEAFF. CDR3 DNA: TGTGCCAGCAGCTTAGGGACAGTGAACACTGAAGCTTTCTTT.